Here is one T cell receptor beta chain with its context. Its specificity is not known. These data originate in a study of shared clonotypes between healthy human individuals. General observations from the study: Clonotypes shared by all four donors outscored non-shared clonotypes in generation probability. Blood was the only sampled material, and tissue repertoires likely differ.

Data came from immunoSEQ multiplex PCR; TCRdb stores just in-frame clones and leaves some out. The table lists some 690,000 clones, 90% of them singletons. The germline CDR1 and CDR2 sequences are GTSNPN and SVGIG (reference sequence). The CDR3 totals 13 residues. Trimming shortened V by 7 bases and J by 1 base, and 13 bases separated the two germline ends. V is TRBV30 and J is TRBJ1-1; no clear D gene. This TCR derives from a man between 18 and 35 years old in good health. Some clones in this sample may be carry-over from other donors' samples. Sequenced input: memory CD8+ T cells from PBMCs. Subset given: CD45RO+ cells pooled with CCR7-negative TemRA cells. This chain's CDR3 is CASEPVSNTEAFF. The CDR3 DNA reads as TGTGCCTCCGAGCCAGTGTCGAACACTGAAGCTTTCTTT.